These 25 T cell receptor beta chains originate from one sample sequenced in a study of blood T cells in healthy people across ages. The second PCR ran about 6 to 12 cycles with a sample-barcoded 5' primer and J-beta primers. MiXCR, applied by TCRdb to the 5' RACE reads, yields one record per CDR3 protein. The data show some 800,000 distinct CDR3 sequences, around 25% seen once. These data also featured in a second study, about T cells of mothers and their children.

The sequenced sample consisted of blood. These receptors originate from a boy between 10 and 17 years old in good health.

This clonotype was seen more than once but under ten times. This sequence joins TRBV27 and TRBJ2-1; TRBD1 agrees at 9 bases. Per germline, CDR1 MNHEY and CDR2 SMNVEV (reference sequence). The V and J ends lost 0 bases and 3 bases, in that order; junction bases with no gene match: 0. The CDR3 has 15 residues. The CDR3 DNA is TGTGCCAGCAGTTTATCGACAGGGGGCTACAATGAGCAGTTCTTC. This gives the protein CASSLSTGGYNEQFF.

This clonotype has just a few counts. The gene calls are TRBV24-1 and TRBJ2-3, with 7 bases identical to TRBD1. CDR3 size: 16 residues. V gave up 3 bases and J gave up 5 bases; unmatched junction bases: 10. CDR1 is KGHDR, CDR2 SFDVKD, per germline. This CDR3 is CATSDPTDRVQDTQYF. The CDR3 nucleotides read TGTGCCACCAGTGATCCAACAGACAGGGTACAAGATACGCAGTATTTT.

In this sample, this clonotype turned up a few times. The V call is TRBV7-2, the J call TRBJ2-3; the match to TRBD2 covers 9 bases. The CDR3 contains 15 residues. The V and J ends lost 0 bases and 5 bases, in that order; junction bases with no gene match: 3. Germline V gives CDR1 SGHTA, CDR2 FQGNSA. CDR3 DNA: TGTGCCAGCAGCTTAGCAGCGGGGGGCGGAGATACGCAGTATTTT. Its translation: CASSLAAGGGDTQYF.

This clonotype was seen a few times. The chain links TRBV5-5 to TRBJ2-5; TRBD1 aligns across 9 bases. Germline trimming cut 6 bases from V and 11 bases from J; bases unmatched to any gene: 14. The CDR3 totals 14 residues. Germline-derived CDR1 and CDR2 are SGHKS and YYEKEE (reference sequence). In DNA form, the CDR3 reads TGTGCCAGCACCTGGGGGACAGGGCTTGGGGAGCAGTACTTC. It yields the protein CASTWGTGLGEQYF.

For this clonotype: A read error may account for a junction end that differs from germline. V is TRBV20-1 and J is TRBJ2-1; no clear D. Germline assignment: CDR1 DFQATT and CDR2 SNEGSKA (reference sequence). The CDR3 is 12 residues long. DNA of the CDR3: TGCAGTGTTAGAGACCCATGGGGTGAGCAGTTCTTC. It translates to CSVRDPWGEQFF.

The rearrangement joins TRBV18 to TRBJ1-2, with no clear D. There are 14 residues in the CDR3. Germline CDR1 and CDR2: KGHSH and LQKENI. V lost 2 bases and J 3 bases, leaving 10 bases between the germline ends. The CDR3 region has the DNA TGTGCCAGCTCACCAGGTCAGGACTACTATGGCTACACCTTC. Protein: CASSPGQDYYGYTF.

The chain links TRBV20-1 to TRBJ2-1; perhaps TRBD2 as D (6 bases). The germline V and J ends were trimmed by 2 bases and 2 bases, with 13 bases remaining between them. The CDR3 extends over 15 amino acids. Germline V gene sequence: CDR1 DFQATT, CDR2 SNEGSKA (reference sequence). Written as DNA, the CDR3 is TGCAGTGCTAGAACGACGGGAGCAGCCTACAATGAGCAGTTCTTC. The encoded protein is CSARTTGAAYNEQFF.

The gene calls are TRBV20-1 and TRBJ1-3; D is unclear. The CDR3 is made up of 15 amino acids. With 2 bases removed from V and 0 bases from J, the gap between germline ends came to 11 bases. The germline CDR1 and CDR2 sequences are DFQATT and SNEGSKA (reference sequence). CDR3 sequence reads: CSARPHSSSGNTIYF. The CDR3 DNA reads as TGCAGTGCTAGACCACACAGCAGCTCTGGAAACACCATATATTTT.

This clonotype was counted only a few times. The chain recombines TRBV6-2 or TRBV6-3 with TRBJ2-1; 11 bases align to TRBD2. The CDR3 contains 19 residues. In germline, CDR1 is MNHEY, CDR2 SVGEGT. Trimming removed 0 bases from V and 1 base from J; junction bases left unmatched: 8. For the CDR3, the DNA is TGTGCCAGCAGTTACTCGAAGGCTAGCGGGAGGACGTCCTACAATGAGCAGTTCTTC. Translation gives CASSYSKASGRTSYNEQFF.

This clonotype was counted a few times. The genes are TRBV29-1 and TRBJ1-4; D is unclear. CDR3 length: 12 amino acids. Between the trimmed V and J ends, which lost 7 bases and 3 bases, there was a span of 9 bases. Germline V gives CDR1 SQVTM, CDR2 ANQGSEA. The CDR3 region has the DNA TGCAGCGCCCGGATCCCTAATGAAAAACTGTTTTTT. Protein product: CSARIPNEKLFF.

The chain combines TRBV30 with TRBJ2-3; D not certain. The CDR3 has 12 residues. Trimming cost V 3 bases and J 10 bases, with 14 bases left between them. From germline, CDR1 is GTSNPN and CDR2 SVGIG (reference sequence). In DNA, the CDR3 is TGTGCCTGGAGCCCTCCACCTCGGGCGCAGTATTTT. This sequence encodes CAWSPPPRAQYF.

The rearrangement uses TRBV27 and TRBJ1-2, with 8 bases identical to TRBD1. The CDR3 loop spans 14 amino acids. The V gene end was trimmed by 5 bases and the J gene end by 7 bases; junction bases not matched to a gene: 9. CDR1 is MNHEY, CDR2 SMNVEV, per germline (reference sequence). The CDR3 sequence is CASSAGTGSLGYTF. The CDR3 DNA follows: TGTGCCAGCAGTGCAGGGACAGGATCCCTTGGCTACACCTTC.

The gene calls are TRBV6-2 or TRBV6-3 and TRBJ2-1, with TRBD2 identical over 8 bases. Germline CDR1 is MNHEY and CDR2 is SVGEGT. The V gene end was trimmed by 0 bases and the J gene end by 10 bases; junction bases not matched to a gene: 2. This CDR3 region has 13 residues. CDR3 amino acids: CASSYSGTREQFF. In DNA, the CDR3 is TGTGCCAGCAGTTACTCCGGGACTAGAGAGCAGTTCTTC.

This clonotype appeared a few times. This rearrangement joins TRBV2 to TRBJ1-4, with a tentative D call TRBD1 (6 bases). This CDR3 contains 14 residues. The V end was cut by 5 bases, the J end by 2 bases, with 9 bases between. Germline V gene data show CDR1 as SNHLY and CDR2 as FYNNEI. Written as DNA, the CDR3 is TGTGCCAGCAGTCAGGGGTGGACTAATGAAAAACTGTTTTTT. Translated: CASSQGWTNEKLFF.

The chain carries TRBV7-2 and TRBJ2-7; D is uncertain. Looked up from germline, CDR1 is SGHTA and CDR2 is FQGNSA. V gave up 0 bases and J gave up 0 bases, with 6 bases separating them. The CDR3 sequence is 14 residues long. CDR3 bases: TGTGCCAGCAGCTTAGCTCAAAACTCCTACGAGCAGTACTTC. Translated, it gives CASSLAQNSYEQYF. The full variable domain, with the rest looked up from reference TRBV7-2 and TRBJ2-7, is GAGVSQSPSNKVTEKGKDVELRCDPISGHTALYWYRQSLGQGLEFLIYFQGNSAPDKSGLPSDRFSAERTGGSVSTLTIQRTQQEDSAVYLCASSLAQNSYEQYFGPGTRLTVT.

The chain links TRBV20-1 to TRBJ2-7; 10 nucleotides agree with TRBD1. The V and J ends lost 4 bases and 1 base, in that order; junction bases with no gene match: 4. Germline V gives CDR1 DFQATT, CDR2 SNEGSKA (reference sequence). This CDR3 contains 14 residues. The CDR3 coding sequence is TGCAGTGCTATCGGGACAGGGGCTTCCTACGAGCAGTACTTC. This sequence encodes CSAIGTGASYEQYF.

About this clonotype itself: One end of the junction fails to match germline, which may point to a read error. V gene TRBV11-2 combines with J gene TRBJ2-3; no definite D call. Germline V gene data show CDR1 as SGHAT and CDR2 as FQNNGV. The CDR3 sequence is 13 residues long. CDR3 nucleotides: TGTGCCAGCAGCTTAGATACGGCAGACACGCAGTATTTT. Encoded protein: CASSLDTADTQYF.

The CDR3 loop reads CSAQDRVNTEAFF. CDR3 bases: TGCAGTGCTCAGGACAGGGTGAACACTGAAGCTTTCTTT. The gene calls are TRBV20-1 and TRBJ1-1, with 8 bases identical to TRBD1. This CDR3 region has 13 residues. Germline assignment: CDR1 DFQATT and CDR2 SNEGSKA (reference sequence). The V segment lost 5 bases and the J segment 0 bases; nucleotides outside the gene matches: 2.

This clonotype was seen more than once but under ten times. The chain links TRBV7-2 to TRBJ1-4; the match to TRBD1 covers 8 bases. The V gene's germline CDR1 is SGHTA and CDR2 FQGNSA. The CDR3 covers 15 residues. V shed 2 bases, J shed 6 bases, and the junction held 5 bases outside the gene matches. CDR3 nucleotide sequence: TGTGCCAGCAGCTTATGGACAGGGCGAGATGAAAAACTGTTTTTT. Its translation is CASSLWTGRDEKLFF.

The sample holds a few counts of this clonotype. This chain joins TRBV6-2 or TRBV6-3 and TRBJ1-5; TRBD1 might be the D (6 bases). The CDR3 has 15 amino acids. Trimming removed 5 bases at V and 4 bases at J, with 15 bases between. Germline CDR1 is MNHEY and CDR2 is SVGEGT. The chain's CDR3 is CASSKEGTSNQPQHF. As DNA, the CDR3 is TGTGCCAGCAGTAAGGAGGGGACAAGTAATCAGCCCCAGCATTTT.

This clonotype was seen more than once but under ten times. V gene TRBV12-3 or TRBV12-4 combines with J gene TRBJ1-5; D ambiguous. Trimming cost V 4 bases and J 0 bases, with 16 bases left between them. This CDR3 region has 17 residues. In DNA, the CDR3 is TGTGCCAGCAGTTCCTGGACGGACGCTATTAGCAATCAGCCCCAGCATTTT. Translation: CASSSWTDAISNQPQHF.

CDR3 sequence (DNA): TGTGCCAGCAGTGACTTGGATACGCAGTATTTT. The encoded protein is CASSDLDTQYF. The genes are TRBV7-2 and TRBJ2-3; D is unclear. The V end was cut by 6 bases, the J end by 6 bases, with 7 bases between. The V gene's germline CDR1 is SGHTA and CDR2 FQGNSA. CDR3 length: 11 residues.

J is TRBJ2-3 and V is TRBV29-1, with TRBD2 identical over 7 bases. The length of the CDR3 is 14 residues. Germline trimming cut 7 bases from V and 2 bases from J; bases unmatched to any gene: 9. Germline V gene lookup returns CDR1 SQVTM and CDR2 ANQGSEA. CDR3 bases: TGCAGCGCCTTAGGACTAGACTACACAGATACGCAGTATTTT. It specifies CSALGLDYTDTQYF.

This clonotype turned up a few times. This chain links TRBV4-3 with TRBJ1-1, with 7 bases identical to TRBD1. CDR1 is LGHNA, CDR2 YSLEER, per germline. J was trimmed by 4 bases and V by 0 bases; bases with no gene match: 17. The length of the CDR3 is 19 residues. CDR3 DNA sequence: TGCGCCAGCAGCCAAGATTACAGGACAGGAGGCCTGGTTGGCACTGAAGCTTTCTTT. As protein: CASSQDYRTGGLVGTEAFF.

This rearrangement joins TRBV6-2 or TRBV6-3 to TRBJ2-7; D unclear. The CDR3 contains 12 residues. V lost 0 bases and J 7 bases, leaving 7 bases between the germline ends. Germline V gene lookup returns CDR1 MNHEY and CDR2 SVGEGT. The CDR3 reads CASSYSTFEQYF. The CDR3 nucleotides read TGTGCCAGCAGTTACTCGACGTTTGAGCAGTACTTC.